Below, 32 T cell receptor beta chains from the same sample are listed, as sequenced in a study of control samples from healthy donors and cancer patients. The protocol was immunoSEQ multiplex PCR, while the TCRdb copy is restricted to in-frame clones and leaves out a portion. The sample lists 110,000 or so clones, 70% to 85% occurring once. Sequencing used blood. These receptors all stem from a man aged 18 to 29 in good health.

The chain combines TRBV7-9 with TRBJ1-2; D not resolved. Trimming removed 4 bases at V and 3 bases at J, with 15 bases between. The germline CDR1 and CDR2 sequences are SEHNR and FQNEAQ (reference sequence). This CDR3 is 15 amino acids long. The CDR3 sequence: CASSSSQVRDYGYTF. As DNA, the CDR3 is TGTGCCAGCAGCTCAAGTCAGGTACGCGACTATGGCTACACCTTC.

The V call is TRBV4-2, the J call TRBJ1-1, with 7 bases fitting TRBD1. There are 13 residues in the CDR3. V gave up 7 bases and J gave up 0 bases; unmatched junction bases: 2. Per germline, CDR1 LGHNA and CDR2 YNFKEQ. CDR3 bases: TGTGCCAGCACGGGACAGTTGAACACTGAAGCTTTCTTT. This codes for CASTGQLNTEAFF.

The rearrangement links TRBV15 to TRBJ1-5, with D perhaps matching TRBD1 (5 bases). Looked up from germline, CDR1 is LNHNV and CDR2 is YYDKDF (reference sequence). Trimming stripped 11 bases from V and 7 bases from J, with 18 bases between. CDR3 size: 13 residues. The CDR3 nucleotides read TGTGCCTCGGTATCCCCTGGGGGGCAGCCCCAGCATTTT. Its protein is CASVSPGGQPQHF.

For the CDR3, the DNA is TGCGCCAGCAGCCCCCTCGGGGGGAGGAACACCGGGGAGCTGTTTTTT. Translating it yields CASSPLGGRNTGELFF. The chain employs TRBV5-1 and TRBJ2-2, with 7 positions matching TRBD2. There are 16 residues in the CDR3. Per the germline V gene, CDR1 is SGHRS and CDR2 is YFSETQ. Trimming cost V 4 bases and J 1 base; bases outside gene matches: 7.

The sample holds one count of this clone. The chain recombines TRBV28 with TRBJ2-2, with 8 bases that match TRBD2. With V trimmed by 6 bases and J by 7 bases, 10 bases remained unmatched. The CDR3 extends over 15 amino acids. Germline V gene lookup returns CDR1 MDHEN and CDR2 SYDVKM. CDR3 residues: CASRPGRGGYGELFF. The CDR3 DNA reads TGTGCCAGCAGGCCCGGGAGGGGCGGTTACGGGGAGCTGTTTTTT.

The J gene is TRBJ1-1, the V gene TRBV10-3; D not certain. This CDR3 is 15 amino acids long. V was clipped by 0 bases and J by 2 bases, with 10 bases between them. Germline lookup yields CDR1 ENHRY and CDR2 SYGVKD. CDR3 nucleotides: TGTGCCATCAGTGAGTCGTTCGGGCATAACACTGAAGCTTTCTTT. Amino acid sequence: CAISESFGHNTEAFF.

V is TRBV6-2 or TRBV6-3 and J is TRBJ2-7, with a tentative D call TRBD1 (6 bases). The V and J ends lost 6 bases and 4 bases respectively, with 13 bases between them. This CDR3 is 13 amino acids long. Germline V CDR1 and CDR2: MNHEY, SVGEGT. Here the CDR3 reads CASSLHREYEQYV. The CDR3 DNA reads TGTGCCAGCAGCTTACACAGGGAATACGAGCAGTACGTC.

The chain is built from TRBV28 and TRBJ1-5; D is undetermined. CDR3 length: 13 residues. Germline CDR1 reads MDHEN; CDR2 reads SYDVKM. The V gene lost 7 bases and the J gene lost 3 bases, with 10 bases spanning the gap. In nucleotides, the CDR3 is TGTGCCAGCATAGGAGTGATCAATCAGCCCCAGCATTTT. It codes for CASIGVINQPQHF. Complete variable domain (other parts from reference TRBV28 and TRBJ1-5): DVKVTQSSRYLVKRTGEKVFLECVQDMDHENMFWYRQDPGLGLRLIYFSYDVKMKEKGDIPEGYSVSREKKERFSLILESASTNQTSMYLCASIGVINQPQHFGDGTRLSIL.

The V call is TRBV6-5, the J call TRBJ2-1; possibly TRBD2 for D (5 bases). Germline V gene lookup returns CDR1 MNHEY and CDR2 SVGAGI. The CDR3 is made up of 16 amino acids. The V end lost 0 bases, the J end lost 0 bases, and 9 bases lay between the germline ends. The CDR3 spells CASSYSPGYSYNEQFF. The CDR3, as DNA: TGTGCCAGCAGTTACTCTCCGGGGTACTCCTACAATGAGCAGTTCTTC.

The gene calls are TRBV12-3 or TRBV12-4 and TRBJ2-6; D gene unclear. V was trimmed by 11 bases and J by 2 bases, leaving 10 bases between them. The CDR3 covers 13 residues. The CDR3 loop is CAGSLAGANVLTF. The CDR3 region has the DNA TGTGCCGGGTCGTTGGCTGGGGCCAACGTCCTGACTTTC.

V gene TRBV5-4 combines with J gene TRBJ2-7; 10 nucleotides align to TRBD1. CDR3 length equals 15 residues. V gave up 4 bases and J gave up 2 bases; unmatched junction bases: 6. The germline V gene encodes CDR1 SGHNT and CDR2 YYREEE (reference sequence). CDR3 nucleotide sequence: TGTGCCAGCAGCCCGGGGGACAGGGGCCCCTACGAGCAGTACTTC. Protein product: CASSPGDRGPYEQYF.

This clone was picked up one time. V gene TRBV6-2 or TRBV6-3 combines with J gene TRBJ2-1; TRBD2 matches 11 bases. The CDR3 contains 15 residues. Germline values: CDR1 MNHEY, CDR2 SVGEGT. After removal of 5 bases from V and 6 bases from J, the junction contained 6 bases not matched to a gene. CDR3 in DNA: TGTGCCAGCAGTGGAGTAGCGGGGGGGCCCAATGAGCAGTTCTTC. Encoded protein: CASSGVAGGPNEQFF.

This CDR3 is CASSRGQGGMNTEAFF. Written as DNA, the CDR3 is TGCGCCAGCAGCCGAGGACAGGGAGGTATGAACACTGAAGCTTTCTTT. The chain is built from TRBV5-1 and TRBJ1-1, with 8 bases identical to TRBD1. CDR3 size: 16 residues. V was pared by 4 bases and J by 0 bases, with 8 bases of the junction left unmatched. The germline gives CDR1 SGHRS, CDR2 YFSETQ.

CDR3 nucleotide sequence: TGTGCCAGCAGCCAACCTAAAGGGGTCCTCAATTCACCCCTCCACTTT. Its protein is CASSQPKGVLNSPLHF. The rearrangement links TRBV3-1 (or the pseudogene TRBV3-2) to TRBJ1-6, with a possible D match to TRBD1 (5 bases). The CDR3 is 16 residues long. V dropped 2 bases and J dropped 7 bases, with 15 bases sitting between them. Germline V gives CDR1 LGHDT, CDR2 YNNKEL (reference sequence).

CDR3 bases: TGTGCCAGCAGCCCAAATGGGTTAGTGAATGAAAAACTGTTTTTT. Its translation is CASSPNGLVNEKLFF. V is TRBV7-6 and J is TRBJ1-4; D is unresolved. The CDR3 length is 15 residues. CDR1 is SGHVS and CDR2 is FNYEAQ in the germline V gene. The V gene lost 5 bases and the J gene lost 5 bases, with 15 bases spanning the gap.

This chain joins TRBV7-2 and TRBJ2-5; 10 positions agree with TRBD2. The CDR3 length is 16 residues. Germline CDR1 and CDR2: SGHTA and FQGNSA. V lost 5 bases and J lost 2; bases outside the gene matches: 8. CDR3 sequence: CASSRTPSGGQETQYF. Here the CDR3 DNA reads TGTGCCAGCAGCCGTACCCCTAGCGGGGGTCAAGAGACCCAGTACTTC.

V is TRBV10-3 and J is TRBJ2-7; D gene uncertain. There are 14 residues in the CDR3. Between the trimmed V and J ends, which lost 6 bases and 3 bases, there was a span of 15 bases. Germline values: CDR1 ENHRY, CDR2 SYGVKD. CDR3 bases: TGTGCCATCAGAAAGACCCTACAATACTACGAGCAGTACTTC. Protein: CAIRKTLQYYEQYF.

V gene TRBV10-2 combines with J gene TRBJ1-4; unclear D gene. The V gene lost 3 bases and the J gene lost 0 bases, with 8 bases spanning the gap. The CDR3 runs 15 residues. Germline V lookup: CDR1 WSHSY, CDR2 SAAADI. The chain's CDR3 is CASSDVGATNEKLFF. As DNA, the CDR3 is TGCGCCAGCAGTGATGTCGGTGCAACTAATGAAAAACTGTTTTTT.

The V gene is TRBV3-1 (or the pseudogene TRBV3-2), the J gene TRBJ2-5; the match to TRBD2 covers 8 bases. V was clipped by 1 base and J by 0 bases; unmatched bases: 1. The CDR3 spans 15 residues. Germline CDR1 and CDR2: LGHDT and YNNKEL (reference sequence). CDR3 loop: CASSQAGGYQETQYF. CDR3 in DNA: TGTGCCAGCAGCCAAGCGGGAGGGTACCAAGAGACCCAGTACTTC.

The V and J genes are TRBV4-3 and TRBJ1-1; D not resolved. The CDR3 runs 15 residues. Germline lookup yields CDR1 LGHNA and CDR2 YSLEER. The V end was cut by 0 bases, the J end by 1 base, with 9 bases between. The CDR3 sequence is CASSQESRRNTEAFF. The CDR3 DNA is TGCGCCAGCAGCCAAGAGTCGAGGAGGAACACTGAAGCTTTCTTT.

This clone was detected only a few times. The chain couples TRBV6-5 to TRBJ1-2, with D maybe TRBD1 (5 bases). CDR3 size: 14 residues. The V and J ends lost 0 bases and 8 bases respectively, with 13 bases between them. Germline V gene data show CDR1 as MNHEY and CDR2 as SVGAGI. The CDR3 nucleotides are TGTGCCAGCAGTTACTCGTCCAGGGTGGAAGGCTACACCTTC. Its translation is CASSYSSRVEGYTF.

This chain uses TRBV6-5 with TRBJ1-1; no clear D. The germline V and J ends were trimmed by 7 bases and 8 bases, with 17 bases remaining between them. Germline assignment: CDR1 MNHEY and CDR2 SVGAGI. The CDR3 loop spans 13 amino acids. CDR3 sequence: CASKGTPTFEAFF. CDR3 DNA sequence: TGTGCCAGCAAGGGTACCCCTACGTTCGAAGCTTTCTTT.

The chain uses TRBV5-4 and TRBJ2-3; the match to TRBD1 covers 10 bases. Germline V gene data show CDR1 as SGHNT and CDR2 as YYREEE (reference sequence). The CDR3 is 16 amino acids. Trimming removed 2 bases from V and 0 bases from J; junction bases left unmatched: 3. The CDR3: CASSLGTGVSTDTQYF. The DNA of the CDR3 is TGTGCCAGCAGCTTAGGGACAGGGGTGAGCACAGATACGCAGTATTTT.

This chain links TRBV5-4 with TRBJ2-7, with a tentative D call TRBD2 (5 bases). Germline CDR1 is SGHNT and CDR2 is YYREEE (reference sequence). This CDR3 is built from 15 residues. The V end was cut by 2 bases, the J end by 2 bases, with 14 bases between. The CDR3 region has the DNA TGTGCCAGCAGCTTACAACGCGTCGGGGCCTACGAGCAGTACTTC. Amino acids: CASSLQRVGAYEQYF.

Comments on this clone: Mismatch with germline at one junction end may stem from a read error. The V call is TRBV7-7, the J call TRBJ2-5; D not certain. The CDR3 has 14 residues. Germline lookup yields CDR1 SSHAT and CDR2 FNYEAQ (reference sequence). This chain's CDR3 is CASSLSWTQETQYF. The CDR3 DNA reads TGTGCTAGCAGCTTATCCTGGACCCAAGAGACCCAGTACTTC.

This chain connects TRBV6-1 to TRBJ1-6; D uncertain. V lost 0 bases and J 10 bases, leaving 7 bases between the germline ends. The germline V gene has CDR1 MNHNS and CDR2 SASEGT. The CDR3 is 13 residues long. The CDR3 DNA follows: TGTGCCAGCAGTGAAGCGGGTAGGTCACCCCTCCACTTT. It yields the protein CASSEAGRSPLHF.

V and J are TRBV7-9 and TRBJ1-5, with D unclear. The germline V gene encodes CDR1 SEHNR and CDR2 FQNEAQ (reference sequence). This CDR3 comprises 14 residues. V was trimmed by 3 bases and J by 3 bases, leaving 9 bases between them. The CDR3 spells CASSLDFLNQPQHF. The CDR3 region has the DNA TGTGCCAGCAGCTTGGACTTCCTCAATCAGCCCCAGCATTTT.

V gene TRBV6-4 combines with J gene TRBJ2-1; 11 positions agree with TRBD1. CDR3 length equals 17 residues. Unmatched junction bases numbered 5, after V lost 4 bases and J lost 0 bases. In germline, CDR1 is MRHNA, CDR2 SNTAGT. CDR3 sequence: CASSVGTGGSSYNEQFF. The CDR3 region has the DNA TGTGCCAGCAGTGTGGGGACAGGGGGGTCCTCCTACAATGAGCAGTTCTTC.

There are a few counts of this clone. The rearrangement joins TRBV6-6 to TRBJ1-5, with D tentatively TRBD1 (5 bases). Per germline, CDR1 MNHNY and CDR2 SVGAGI (reference sequence). Trimming cost V 6 bases and J 0 bases, with 12 bases left between them. CDR3 length: 15 residues. The CDR3 sequence: CASSAGIGSNQPQHF. For the CDR3, the DNA is TGTGCCAGCAGCGCAGGGATCGGTAGCAATCAGCCCCAGCATTTT.

This clone was picked up a small number of times. The CDR3 loop reads CSASSGRDREAFF. The CDR3 DNA reads TGCAGTGCTAGTAGTGGGAGGGACCGTGAAGCTTTCTTT. The gene calls are TRBV20-1 and TRBJ1-1; D is perhaps TRBD1 (5 bases). Germline values: CDR1 DFQATT, CDR2 SNEGSKA (reference sequence). V lost 3 bases and J lost 7, with 15 bases in between. The CDR3 totals 13 residues.

Turning to this clone: The junction departs from germline at one end; a sequencing error may be responsible. The chain has TRBV7-8 and TRBJ2-4, with D hard to call. This CDR3 is 16 amino acids long. Germline CDR1 and CDR2: SGHVS and FQNEAQ. CDR3 region: CASSLVAAQAKNIHYF. CDR3 sequence (DNA): TGTGCCAGCAGCTTAGTGGCGGCCCAAGCCAAAAACATTCATTACTTC.

Written as DNA, the CDR3 is TGTGCCAGCAGCTTAGGGTCAGGGAATGGCTACACCTTC. As protein: CASSLGSGNGYTF. The chain joins TRBV7-9 to TRBJ1-2, with D perhaps matching TRBD1 (5 bases). V lost 1 base and J 6 bases, leaving 9 bases between the germline ends. This CDR3 spans 13 amino acids. Germline lookup yields CDR1 SEHNR and CDR2 FQNEAQ (reference sequence).